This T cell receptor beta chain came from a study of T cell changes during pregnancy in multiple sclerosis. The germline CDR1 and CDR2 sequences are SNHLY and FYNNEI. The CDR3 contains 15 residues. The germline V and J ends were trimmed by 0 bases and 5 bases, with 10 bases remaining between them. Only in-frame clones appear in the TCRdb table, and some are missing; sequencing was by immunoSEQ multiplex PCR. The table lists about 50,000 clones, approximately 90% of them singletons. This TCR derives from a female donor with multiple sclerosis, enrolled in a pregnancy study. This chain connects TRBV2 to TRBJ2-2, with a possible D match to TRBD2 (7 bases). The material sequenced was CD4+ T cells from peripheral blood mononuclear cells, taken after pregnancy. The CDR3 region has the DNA TGTGCCAGCAGTGAAGCGAGGGGGGGTACCGGGGAGCTGTTTTTT. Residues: CASSEARGGTGELFF.